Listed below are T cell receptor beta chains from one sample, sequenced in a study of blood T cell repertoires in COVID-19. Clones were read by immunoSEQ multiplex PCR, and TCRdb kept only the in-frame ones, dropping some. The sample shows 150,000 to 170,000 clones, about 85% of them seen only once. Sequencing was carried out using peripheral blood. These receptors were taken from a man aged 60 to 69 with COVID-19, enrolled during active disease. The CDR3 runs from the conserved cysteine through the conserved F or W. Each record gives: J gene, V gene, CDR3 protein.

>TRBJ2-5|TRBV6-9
CASSYENSPGDGETQYF
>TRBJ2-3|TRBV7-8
CASSRGGRTGADTQYF
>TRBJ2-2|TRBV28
CASTRHGGNTGELFF
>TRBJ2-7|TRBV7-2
CASSLSGYEQYF
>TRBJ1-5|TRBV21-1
CASSNAEGTTNLYSNQPQHF
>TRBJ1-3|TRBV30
CAWSKGQAAGNTIYF
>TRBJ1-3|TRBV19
CASSIEGSSGNTIYF
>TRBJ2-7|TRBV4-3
CASSQTGALDEQYF
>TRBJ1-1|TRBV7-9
CASSPEGGMNTEAFF
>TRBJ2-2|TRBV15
CATSSDRGWELFF
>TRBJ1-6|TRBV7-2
CASDSTGATNSPLHF
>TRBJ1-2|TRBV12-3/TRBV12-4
CASRIIQGYGYTF
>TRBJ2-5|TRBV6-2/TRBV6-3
CASSLPQRETQYF
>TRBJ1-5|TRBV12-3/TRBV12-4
CASSVTGFQPQHF
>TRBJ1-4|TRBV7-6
CASSLVSGQGPINEKLFF
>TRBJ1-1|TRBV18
CASSPIVGGGNTEAFF
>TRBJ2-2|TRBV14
CASSQASGWNGELFF
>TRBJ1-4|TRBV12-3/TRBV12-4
CASSLGGGEKLFF
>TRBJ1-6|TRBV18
CASSQDRANSPLHF
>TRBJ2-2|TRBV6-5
CASSTGGRGTGELFF
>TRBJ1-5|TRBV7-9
CASTPDRASNQPQHF
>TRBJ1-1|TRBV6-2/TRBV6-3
CASSYSTGTEAFF
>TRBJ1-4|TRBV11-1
CASSINRGNNEKLFF
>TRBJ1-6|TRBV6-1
CASSELLRSYNSPLHF
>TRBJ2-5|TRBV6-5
CASRSTGRQETQYF
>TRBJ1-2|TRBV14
CASSQVSGTVYGYTF
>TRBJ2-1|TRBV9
CASSVGDSGGLYNEQFF
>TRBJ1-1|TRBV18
CASSPTRGNTEAFF
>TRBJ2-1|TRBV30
CAWSVLTSGSNEQFF
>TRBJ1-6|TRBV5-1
CASSAGRDRSNSPLHF
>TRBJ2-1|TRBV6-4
CASSPSGRVYNEQFF
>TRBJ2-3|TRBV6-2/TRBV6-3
CASSWTGATDTQYF
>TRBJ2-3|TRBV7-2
CASSLVFTGEADTQYF
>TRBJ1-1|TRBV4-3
CASSRGRDTEAFF
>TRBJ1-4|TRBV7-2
CASSRLRTGGEKLFF
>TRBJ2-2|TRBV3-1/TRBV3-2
CASSQQSPLAGKAGELFF
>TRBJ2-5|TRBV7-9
CASSPWGREQETQYF
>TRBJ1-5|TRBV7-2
CASNRQGMGNQPQHF
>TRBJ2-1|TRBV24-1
CATSDPDTSSYNEQFF
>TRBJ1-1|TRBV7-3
CASRGTGSSGTEAFF
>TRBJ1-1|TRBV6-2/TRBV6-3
CASSQQGNTEAFF
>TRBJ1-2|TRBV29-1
CSVYRDSRFYGYTF
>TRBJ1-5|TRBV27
CASSPGGGGISPYQPQHF
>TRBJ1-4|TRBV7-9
CASSLVQGGKLFF
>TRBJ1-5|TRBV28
CASSYVDRDQPQHF
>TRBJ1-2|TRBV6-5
CASSYSSGRLIYGYTF
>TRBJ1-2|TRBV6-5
CASKDRGSYGYTF
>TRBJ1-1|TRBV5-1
CASSARTGGSTEAFF
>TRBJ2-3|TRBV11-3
CASSLPGQTDTQYF
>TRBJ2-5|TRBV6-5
CASSQVKETQYF
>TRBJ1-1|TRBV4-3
CASSQDLPEPGQVNTEAFF
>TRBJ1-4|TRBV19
CASSIGGGTGNEKLFF